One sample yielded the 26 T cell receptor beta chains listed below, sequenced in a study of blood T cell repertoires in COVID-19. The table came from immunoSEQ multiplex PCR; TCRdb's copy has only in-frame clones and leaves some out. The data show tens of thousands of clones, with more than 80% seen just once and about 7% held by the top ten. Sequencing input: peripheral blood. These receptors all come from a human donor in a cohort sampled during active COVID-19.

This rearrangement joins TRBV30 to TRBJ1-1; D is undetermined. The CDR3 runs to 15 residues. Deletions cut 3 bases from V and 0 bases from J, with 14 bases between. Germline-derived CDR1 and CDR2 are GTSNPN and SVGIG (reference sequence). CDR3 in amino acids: CAWRYLLKLNTEAFF. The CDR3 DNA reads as TGTGCCTGGAGGTATTTACTCAAACTGAACACTGAAGCTTTCTTT.

CDR3 nucleotide sequence: TGTGCCAGCAGTGAATTTGAACAGGCAATCAAGCAGTACTTC. The encoded protein is CASSEFEQAIKQYF. The rearrangement joins TRBV6-1 to TRBJ2-7, with a weak D call TRBD1 (5 bases). CDR3 size: 14 residues. Germline assignment: CDR1 MNHNS and CDR2 SASEGT. Trimming stripped 2 bases from V and 8 bases from J, with 16 bases between.

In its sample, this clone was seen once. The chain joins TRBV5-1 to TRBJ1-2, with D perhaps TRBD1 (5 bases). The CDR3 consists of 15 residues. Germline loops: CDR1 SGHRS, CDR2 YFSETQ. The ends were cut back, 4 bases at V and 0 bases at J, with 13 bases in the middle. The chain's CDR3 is CASSAGPSPNYGYTF. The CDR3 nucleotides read TGCGCCAGCAGCGCGGGACCGAGTCCTAACTATGGCTACACCTTC.

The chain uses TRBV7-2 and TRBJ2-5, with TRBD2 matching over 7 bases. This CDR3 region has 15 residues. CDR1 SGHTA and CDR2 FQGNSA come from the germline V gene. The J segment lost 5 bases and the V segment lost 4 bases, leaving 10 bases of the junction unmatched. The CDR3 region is CASSSGPRGLETQYF. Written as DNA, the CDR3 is TGTGCCAGCAGCTCAGGGCCGCGGGGGTTGGAGACCCAGTACTTC.

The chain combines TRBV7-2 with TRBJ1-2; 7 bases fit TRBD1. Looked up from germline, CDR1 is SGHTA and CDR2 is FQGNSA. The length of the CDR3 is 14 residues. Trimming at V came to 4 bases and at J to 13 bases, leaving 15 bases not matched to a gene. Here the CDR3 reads CASSSRPGDSVFTF. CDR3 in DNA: TGTGCCAGCAGCTCTAGGCCTGGGGACAGCGTTTTCACCTTC.

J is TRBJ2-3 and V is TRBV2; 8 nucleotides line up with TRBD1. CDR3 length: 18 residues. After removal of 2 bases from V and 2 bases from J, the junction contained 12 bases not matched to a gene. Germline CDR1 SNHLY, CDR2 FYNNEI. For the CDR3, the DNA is TGTGCCAGCAGTGAATTTGGGGTCTGGACAGGGTACACAGATACGCAGTATTTT. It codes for CASSEFGVWTGYTDTQYF.

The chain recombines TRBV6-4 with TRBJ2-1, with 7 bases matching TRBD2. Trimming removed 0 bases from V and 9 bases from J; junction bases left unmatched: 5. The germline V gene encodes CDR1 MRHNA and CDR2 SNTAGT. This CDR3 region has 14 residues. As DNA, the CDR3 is TGTGCCAGCAGTGACTCGGGCGGGGGATCTGAGCAGTTCTTC. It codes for CASSDSGGGSEQFF.

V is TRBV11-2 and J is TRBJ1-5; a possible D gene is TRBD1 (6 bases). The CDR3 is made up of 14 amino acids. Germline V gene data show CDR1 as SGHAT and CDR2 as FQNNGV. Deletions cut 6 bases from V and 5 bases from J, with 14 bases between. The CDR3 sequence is CASSLLGGYQPQHF. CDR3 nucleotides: TGTGCCAGCAGTCTATTAGGGGGATATCAGCCCCAGCATTTT.

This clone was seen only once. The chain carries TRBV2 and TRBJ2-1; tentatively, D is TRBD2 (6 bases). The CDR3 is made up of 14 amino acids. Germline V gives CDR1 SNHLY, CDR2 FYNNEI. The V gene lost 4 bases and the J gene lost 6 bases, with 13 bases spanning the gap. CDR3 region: CASSGVAAVNEQFF. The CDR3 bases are TGTGCCAGCAGTGGGGTAGCGGCCGTCAATGAGCAGTTCTTC.

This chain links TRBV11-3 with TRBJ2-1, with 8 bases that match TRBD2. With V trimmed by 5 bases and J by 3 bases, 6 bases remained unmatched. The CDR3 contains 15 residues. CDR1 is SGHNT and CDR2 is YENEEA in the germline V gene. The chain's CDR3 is CASSLGLAGYNEQFF. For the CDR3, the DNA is TGTGCCAGCAGCCTCGGACTAGCCGGCTACAATGAGCAGTTCTTC. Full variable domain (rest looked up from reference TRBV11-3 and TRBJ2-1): EAGVVQSPRYKIIEKKQPVAFWCNPISGHNTLYWYLQNLGQGPELLIRYENEEAVDDSQLPKDRFSAERLKGVDSTLKIQPAELGDSAVYLCASSLGLAGYNEQFFGPGTRLTVL.

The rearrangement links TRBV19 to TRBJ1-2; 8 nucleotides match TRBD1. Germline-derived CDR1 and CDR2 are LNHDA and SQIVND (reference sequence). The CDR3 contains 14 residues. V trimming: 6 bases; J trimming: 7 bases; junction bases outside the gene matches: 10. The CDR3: CASSLAGGMSGYTF. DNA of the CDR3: TGTGCCAGTAGCCTGGCAGGGGGCATGAGTGGCTACACCTTC. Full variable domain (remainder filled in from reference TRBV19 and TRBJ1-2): DGGITQSPKYLFRKEGQNVTLSCEQNLNHDAMYWYRQDPGQGLRLIYYSQIVNDFQKGDIAEGYSVSREKKESFPLTVTSAQKNPTAFYLCASSLAGGMSGYTFGSGTRLTVV.

The CDR3 region is CASSKPGANNEQFF. CDR3 coding DNA: TGTGCCAGCAGCAAGCCGGGAGCCAACAATGAGCAGTTCTTC. V gene TRBV7-9 combines with J gene TRBJ2-1; TRBD2 is a possible D gene (6 bases). The CDR3 runs to 14 residues. Trimming stripped 5 bases from V and 5 bases from J, with 13 bases between. Germline V lookup: CDR1 SEHNR, CDR2 FQNEAQ (reference sequence).

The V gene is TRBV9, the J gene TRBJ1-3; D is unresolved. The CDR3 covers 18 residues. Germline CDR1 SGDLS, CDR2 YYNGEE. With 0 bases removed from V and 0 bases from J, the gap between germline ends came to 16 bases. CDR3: CASSVGRSALSSGNTIYF. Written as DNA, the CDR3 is TGTGCCAGCAGCGTAGGGAGGTCAGCCCTCAGCTCTGGAAACACCATATATTTT. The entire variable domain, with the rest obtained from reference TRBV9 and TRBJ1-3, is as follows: DSGVTQTPKHLITATGQRVTLRCSPRSGDLSVYWYQQSLDQGLQFLIQYYNGEERAKGNILERFSAQQFPDLHSELNLSSLELGDSALYFCASSVGRSALSSGNTIYFGEGSWLTVV.

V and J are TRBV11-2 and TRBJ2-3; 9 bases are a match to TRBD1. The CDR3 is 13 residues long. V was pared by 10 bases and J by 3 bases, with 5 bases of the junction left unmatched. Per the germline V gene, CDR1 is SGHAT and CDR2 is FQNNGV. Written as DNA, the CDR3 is TGTGCCACCTGGGACAGGGCTACAGATACGCAGTATTTT. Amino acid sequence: CATWDRATDTQYF. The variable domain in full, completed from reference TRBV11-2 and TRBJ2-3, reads EAGVAQSPRYKIIEKRQSVAFWCNPISGHATLYWYQQILGQGPKLLIQFQNNGVVDDSQLPKDRFSAERLKGVDSTLKIQPAKLEDSAVYLCATWDRATDTQYFGPGTRLTVL.

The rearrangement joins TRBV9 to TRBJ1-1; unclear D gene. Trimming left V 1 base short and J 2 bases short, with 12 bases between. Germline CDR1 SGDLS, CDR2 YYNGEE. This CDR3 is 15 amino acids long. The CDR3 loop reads CASSVPRQSNTEAFF. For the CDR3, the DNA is TGTGCCAGCAGCGTACCCAGGCAGTCAAACACTGAAGCTTTCTTT.

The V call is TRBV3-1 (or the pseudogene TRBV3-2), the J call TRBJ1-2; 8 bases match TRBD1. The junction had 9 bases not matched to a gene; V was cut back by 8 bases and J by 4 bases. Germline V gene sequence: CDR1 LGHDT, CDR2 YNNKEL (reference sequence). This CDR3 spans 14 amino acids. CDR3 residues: CASGVTGVGYGYTF. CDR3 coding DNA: TGTGCCAGCGGAGTGACAGGGGTCGGCTATGGCTACACCTTC.

For the CDR3, the DNA is TGTGCCAGCAGCCCACTAGCGGGGGGCCCCTACAATGAGCAGTTCTTC. Translated: CASSPLAGGPYNEQFF. V is TRBV5-4 and J is TRBJ2-1; 12 nucleotides line up with TRBD2. The CDR3 covers 16 residues. CDR1 and CDR2 from the germline V gene are SGHNT and YYREEE (reference sequence). V shed 4 bases and J 2 bases; nucleotides not matched to a gene: 4.

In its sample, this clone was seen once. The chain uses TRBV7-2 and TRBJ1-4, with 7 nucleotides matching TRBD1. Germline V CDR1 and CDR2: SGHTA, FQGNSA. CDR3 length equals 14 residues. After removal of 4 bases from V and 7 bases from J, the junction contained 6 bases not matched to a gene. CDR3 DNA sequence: TGTGCCAGCAGCTCCAGGGGGGCGAGTGAAAAACTGTTTTTT. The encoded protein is CASSSRGASEKLFF.

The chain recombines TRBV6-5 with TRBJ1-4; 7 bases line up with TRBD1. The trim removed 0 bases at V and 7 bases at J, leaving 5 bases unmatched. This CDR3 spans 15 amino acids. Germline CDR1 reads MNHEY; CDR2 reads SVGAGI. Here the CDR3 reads CASSYSRGRVEKLFF. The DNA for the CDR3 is TGTGCCAGCAGTTACTCTAGGGGGCGGGTTGAAAAACTGTTTTTT.

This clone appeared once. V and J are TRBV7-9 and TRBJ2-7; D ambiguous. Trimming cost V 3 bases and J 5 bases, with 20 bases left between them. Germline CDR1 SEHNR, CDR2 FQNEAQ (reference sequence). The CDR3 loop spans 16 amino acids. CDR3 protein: CASSLPAGSQIHEQYF. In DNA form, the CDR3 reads TGTGCCAGCAGCTTGCCCGCAGGAAGTCAAATCCACGAGCAGTACTTC. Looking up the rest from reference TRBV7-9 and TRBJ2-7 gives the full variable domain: DTGVSQNPRHKITKRGQNVTFRCDPISEHNRLYWYRQTLGQGPEFLTYFQNEAQLEKSRLLSDRFSAERPKGSFSTLEIQRTEQGDSAMYLCASSLPAGSQIHEQYFGPGTRLTVT.

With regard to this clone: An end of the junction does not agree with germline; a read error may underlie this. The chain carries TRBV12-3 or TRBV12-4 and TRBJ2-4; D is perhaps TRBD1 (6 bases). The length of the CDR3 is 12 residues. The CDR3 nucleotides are TGTGCCAGCAGTTTACAGGGGAGCCCAATCCTCTTC. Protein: CASSLQGSPILF.

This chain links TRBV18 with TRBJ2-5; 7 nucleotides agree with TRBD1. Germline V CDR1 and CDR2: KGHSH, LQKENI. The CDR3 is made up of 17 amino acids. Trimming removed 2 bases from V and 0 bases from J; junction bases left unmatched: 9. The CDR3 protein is CASSPSVPDRDQETQYF. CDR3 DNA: TGTGCCAGCTCACCAAGCGTCCCCGACAGGGACCAAGAGACCCAGTACTTC.

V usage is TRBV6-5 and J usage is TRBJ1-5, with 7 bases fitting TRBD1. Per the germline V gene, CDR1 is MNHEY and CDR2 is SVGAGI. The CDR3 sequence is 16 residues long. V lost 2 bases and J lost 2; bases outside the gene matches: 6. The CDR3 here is CASSYAYRGGNQPQHF. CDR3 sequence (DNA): TGTGCCAGCAGTTACGCTTACAGGGGTGGCAATCAGCCCCAGCATTTT.

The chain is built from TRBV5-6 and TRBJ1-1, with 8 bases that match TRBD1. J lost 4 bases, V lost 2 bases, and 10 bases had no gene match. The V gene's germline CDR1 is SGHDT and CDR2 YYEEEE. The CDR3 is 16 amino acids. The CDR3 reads CASSFSFDRGVTEAFF. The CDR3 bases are TGTGCCAGCAGCTTTAGTTTTGACAGGGGTGTCACTGAAGCTTTCTTT.

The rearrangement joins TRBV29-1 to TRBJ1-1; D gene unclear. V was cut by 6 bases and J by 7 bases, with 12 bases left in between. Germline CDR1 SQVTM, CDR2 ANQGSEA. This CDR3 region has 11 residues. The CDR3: CSVSLTGEAFF. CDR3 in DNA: TGCAGCGTCAGTCTAACGGGTGAAGCTTTCTTT. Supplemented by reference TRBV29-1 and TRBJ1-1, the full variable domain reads SAVISQKPSRDICQRGTSLTIQCQVDSQVTMMFWYRQQPGQSLTLIATANQGSEATYESGFVIDKFPISRPNLTFSTLTVSNMSPEDSSIYLCSVSLTGEAFFGQGTRLTVV.

The DNA for the CDR3 is TGTGCCAGCTCACCAACTGGGAGGGGGGTGAGGACTGAAGCTTTCTTT. Translation gives CASSPTGRGVRTEAFF. The gene calls are TRBV18 and TRBJ1-1; tentatively, D is TRBD1 (6 bases). Germline V gene data show CDR1 as KGHSH and CDR2 as LQKENI. Trimming stripped 2 bases from V and 5 bases from J, with 18 bases between. This CDR3 is 16 amino acids long.